The rows below give T cell receptor beta chains drawn from one sample of a study of Ad26.COV2.S vaccination and SARS-CoV-2 variants. Clones were sequenced by immunoSEQ multiplex PCR, and TCRdb holds only the in-frame ones, with some missing. The sample yields about 680,000 clones, 89% seen once. Sequencing was performed on peripheral blood, taken in a trial of Ad26.COV2.S vaccine versus placebo. The source of these receptors is a person between 18 and 65 years old who received the Ad26.COV2.S COVID-19 vaccine or a placebo. The conserved cysteine and the conserved F or W are not part of the CDR3 here.

v_call: TRBV11-2
cdr3_aa: ASSPRHTAYGYT

v_call: TRBV9
cdr3_aa: ASSVQTSGGAEYNEQF

v_call: TRBV6-6
cdr3_aa: ASSRVASDLYEQY

v_call: TRBV5-4
cdr3_aa: ASSEPGLAGRGADTQY

v_call: TRBV7-9
cdr3_aa: ASSFFSGQPQH

v_call: TRBV3-1/TRBV3-2
cdr3_aa: ASSQDLASGRTKQETQY

v_call: TRBV5-4
cdr3_aa: ASSFTGNTEAF

v_call: TRBV18
cdr3_aa: ASSPPGGWGDTQY

v_call: TRBV19
cdr3_aa: ASRTSGMDTQY

v_call: TRBV29-1
cdr3_aa: SVVGNIYEQY

v_call: TRBV11-2
cdr3_aa: ASSLGLAGYEQY

v_call: TRBV27
cdr3_aa: ASSLSVRGEQY

v_call: TRBV6-2/TRBV6-3
cdr3_aa: ASSFTGVGYGYT

v_call: TRBV27
cdr3_aa: ASSLWTGTNTGELF

v_call: TRBV4-2
cdr3_aa: ASSQDEGGETQY

v_call: TRBV3-1/TRBV3-2
cdr3_aa: ASSLISGGWNTEAF

v_call: TRBV5-6
cdr3_aa: ASTETGLDYGYT

v_call: TRBV9
cdr3_aa: ASSPSRESTGELF

v_call: TRBV19
cdr3_aa: ASSIESSGLGETQY

v_call: TRBV2
cdr3_aa: ASRGRSNQPQH

v_call: TRBV11-2
cdr3_aa: ASSHPPSLGQY

v_call: TRBV7-9
cdr3_aa: ASSLVTGDTEAF

v_call: TRBV19
cdr3_aa: ASSWHNNEQF

v_call: TRBV6-5
cdr3_aa: ASSYSAYSSTDTQY

v_call: TRBV19
cdr3_aa: ASSPGQVFQPQH

v_call: TRBV9
cdr3_aa: ASSRDRDTDTQY

v_call: TRBV5-4
cdr3_aa: ASSTAGGLNYGYT

v_call: TRBV6-5
cdr3_aa: ASRPGQAYEQY

v_call: TRBV18
cdr3_aa: ASSPGQGHSYEQY

v_call: TRBV6-6
cdr3_aa: ASSYRTGNSPLH

v_call: TRBV2
cdr3_aa: ASIAPQRSRGTQPQH

v_call: TRBV6-5
cdr3_aa: ASSYSRGDGYT

v_call: TRBV19
cdr3_aa: ASRYEGRTEAF

v_call: TRBV11-3
cdr3_aa: ASSHGPYNEQF

v_call: TRBV23-1
cdr3_aa: ASSREEGQGAYEQY

v_call: TRBV27
cdr3_aa: ASSFQASNRNTIY

v_call: TRBV9
cdr3_aa: ASSVDGAKNIQY

v_call: TRBV5-1
cdr3_aa: ASSNREVNTEAF

v_call: TRBV5-4
cdr3_aa: ASSSPNADRGFKGF

v_call: TRBV7-9
cdr3_aa: ASSLWDLINEQF

v_call: TRBV10-3
cdr3_aa: ALSEGFNYGYT